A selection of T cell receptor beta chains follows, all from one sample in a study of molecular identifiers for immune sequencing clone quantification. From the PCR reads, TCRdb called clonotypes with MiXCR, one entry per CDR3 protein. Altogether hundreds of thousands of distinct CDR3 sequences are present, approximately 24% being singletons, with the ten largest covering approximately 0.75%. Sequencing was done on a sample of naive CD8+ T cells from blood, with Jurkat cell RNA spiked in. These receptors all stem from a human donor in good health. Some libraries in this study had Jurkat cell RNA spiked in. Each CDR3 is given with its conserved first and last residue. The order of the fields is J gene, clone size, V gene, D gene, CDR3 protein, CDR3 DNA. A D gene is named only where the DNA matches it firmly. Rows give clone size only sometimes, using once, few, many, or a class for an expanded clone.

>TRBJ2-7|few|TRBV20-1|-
CSARSLGEYEQYF
TGCAGTGCTAGATCCCTAGGGGAATACGAGCAGTACTTC
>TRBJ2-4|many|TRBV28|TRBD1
CASSLGQGEILAKNIQYF
TGTGCCAGCAGTCTAGGACAGGGAGAGATACTAGCCAAAAACATTCAGTACTTC
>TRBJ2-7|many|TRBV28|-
CASSLTAAVDEQYF
TGTGCCAGCAGCCTGACAGCGGCCGTAGACGAGCAGTACTTC
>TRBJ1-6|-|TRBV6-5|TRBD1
CASSGQRNSPPHF
TGTGCCAGCTCGGGACAGAGAAATTCACCCCCCCACTTT
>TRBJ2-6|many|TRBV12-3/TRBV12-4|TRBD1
CASSPTGAGANVLTF
TGTGCCAGCAGCCCCACAGGGGCTGGGGCCAACGTCCTGACTTTC
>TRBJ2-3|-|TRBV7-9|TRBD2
CASRSTSGRLGPPDTLYF
TGTGCCAGCAGGTCGACTAGCGGGAGGTTGGGGCCGCCAGATACGCTGTATTTT
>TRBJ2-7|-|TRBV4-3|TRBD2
CASSLGTSGKYEQYF
TGCGCCAGCAGCTTGGGGACTAGCGGGAAGTACGAGCAGTACTTC
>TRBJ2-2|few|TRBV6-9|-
CASRMGDNQGTGELFF
TGTGCCAGCAGGATGGGGGATAATCAGGGCACCGGGGAGCTGTTTTTT
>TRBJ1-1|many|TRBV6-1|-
CASSATGNTEAFF
TGTGCCAGCAGTGCAACAGGGAACACTGAAGCTTTCTTT
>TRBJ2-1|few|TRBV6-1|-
CASSGYGDYNEQFF
TGTGCCAGCAGTGGTTACGGAGACTACAATGAGCAGTTCTTC
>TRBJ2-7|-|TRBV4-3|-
CASSQDISAYEQYF
TGCGCCAGCAGCCAAGACATATCCGCCTACGAGCAGTACTTC
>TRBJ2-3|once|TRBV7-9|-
CTSSSPDTQYF
TGTACCAGCAGCTCTCCGGATACGCAGTATTTT
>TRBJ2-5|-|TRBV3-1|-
CASSPRLKETQYF
TGTGCCAGCAGCCCTCGACTAAAAGAGACCCAGTACTTC
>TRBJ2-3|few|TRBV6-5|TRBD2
CASSYSPSGGRDTQYF
TGTGCCAGCAGTTACTCTCCCAGCGGGGGGCGAGATACGCAGTATTTT
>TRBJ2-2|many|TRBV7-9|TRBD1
CASSPRDRGETGELFF
TGTGCCAGCAGCCCCAGGGACAGGGGCGAGACCGGGGAGCTGTTTTTT
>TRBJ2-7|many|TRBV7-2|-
CASSLGWGAYEQYF
TGTGCCAGCAGCTTAGGATGGGGGGCCTACGAGCAGTACTTC
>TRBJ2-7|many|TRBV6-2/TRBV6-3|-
CASSPDSLGQYF
TGTGCCAGCAGCCCGGACTCCCTTGGGCAGTACTTC
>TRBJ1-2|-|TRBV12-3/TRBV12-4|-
CASSLGIYGYTF
TGTGCCAGCAGTTTAGGTATATATGGCTACACCTTC
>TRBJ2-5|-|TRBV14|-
CASSQRGLAWETQYF
TGTGCCAGCAGCCAGAGAGGCCTAGCTTGGGAGACCCAGTACTTC
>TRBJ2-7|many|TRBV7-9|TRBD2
CASSFPGGYEQYF
TGTGCCAGCAGCTTCCCGGGGGGGTACGAGCAGTACTTC
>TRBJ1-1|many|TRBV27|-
CASSLWATMNTEAFF
TGTGCCAGCAGTTTATGGGCGACAATGAACACTGAAGCTTTCTTT
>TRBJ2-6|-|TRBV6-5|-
CVSSLRQYDYSGSGANVLTF
TGTGTCAGCAGTTTACGACAGTATGATTATTCGGGGTCTGGGGCCAACGTCCTGACTTTC
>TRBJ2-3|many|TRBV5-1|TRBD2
CASSLEAGGPADTQYF
TGCGCCAGCAGCTTGGAAGCGGGGGGGCCGGCAGATACGCAGTATTTT
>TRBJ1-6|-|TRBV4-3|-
CASSPDGGRKDSPLHF
TGCGCCAGCAGCCCGGACGGGGGGCGCAAAGATTCACCCCTCCACTTT
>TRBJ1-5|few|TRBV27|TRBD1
CASSFSTGSGPQHF
TGTGCCAGCAGTTTTTCGACAGGGAGTGGGCCCCAGCATTTT
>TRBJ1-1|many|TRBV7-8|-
CASSLHRQLNTEAFF
TGTGCCAGCAGCTTACATCGGCAGTTGAACACTGAAGCTTTCTTT
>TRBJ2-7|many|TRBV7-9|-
CASSPALQATYEQYF
TGTGCCAGCAGTCCCGCGTTACAGGCCACCTACGAGCAGTACTTC
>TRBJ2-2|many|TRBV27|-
CASSRQENTGELFF
TGTGCCAGCAGTCGACAGGAGAACACCGGGGAGCTGTTTTTT
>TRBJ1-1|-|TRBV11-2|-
CASSVRSGTEAFF
TGTGCCAGCAGCGTACGAAGTGGCACTGAAGCTTTCTTT